The 9 T cell receptor beta chains below come from one sample, sequenced in a study of blood T cell repertoires in COVID-19. Sequenced by immunoSEQ multiplex PCR; TCRdb stores in-frame clones only, minus some. The table has some 220,000 clones, just under 85% seen once; the top ten hold about 1.3%. The material sequenced was PBMCs or T cells enriched from blood (not recorded which). These receptors were collected from a woman aged 40 to 50 with acute COVID-19.

CDR3 loop: CASSNFREEAFF. The DNA of the CDR3 is TGTGCCAGCTCAAATTTCAGGGAAGAAGCTTTCTTT. The genes are TRBV18 and TRBJ1-1; D might be TRBD1 (5 bases). Trimming removed 5 bases from V and 8 bases from J, with 12 bases in between. CDR3 length: 12 amino acids. Germline values: CDR1 KGHSH, CDR2 LQKENI.

The V call is TRBV5-1, the J call TRBJ2-6; possible D gene TRBD1, 6 bases. Trimming removed 5 bases at V and 0 bases at J, with 18 bases between. The germline gives CDR1 SGHRS, CDR2 YFSETQ. The CDR3 spans 18 residues. CDR3 amino acids: CASREEGGIHSGANVLTF. CDR3 sequence (DNA): TGCGCCAGCAGGGAAGAAGGGGGAATACACTCTGGGGCCAACGTCCTGACTTTC.

This clone was seen a few times. The chain joins TRBV10-3 to TRBJ1-1; TRBD1 matches at 7 bases. V dropped 2 bases and J dropped 0; count of bases not matched to a gene: 9. In germline, CDR1 is ENHRY, CDR2 SYGVKD. The CDR3 runs to 17 residues. CDR3 in DNA: TGTGCCATCAGTGAGACAAAGACAGGGAGGATGAACACTGAAGCTTTCTTT. Protein product: CAISETKTGRMNTEAFF.

V gene TRBV7-9 combines with J gene TRBJ2-6; 7 nucleotides agree with TRBD1. The CDR3 runs to 17 residues. V lost 5 bases and J lost 2; bases outside the gene matches: 9. Germline CDR1 SEHNR, CDR2 FQNEAQ (reference sequence). CDR3 residues: CASSVVVQGTGANVLTF. The CDR3 DNA reads as TGTGCCAGCAGCGTTGTGGTACAGGGGACTGGGGCCAACGTCCTGACTTTC.

The V gene is TRBV27, the J gene TRBJ2-1; 10 bases agree with TRBD2. J gave up 8 bases and V 4 bases, and 17 bases lay outside the gene matches. The CDR3 length is 18 residues. The germline V gene has CDR1 MNHEY and CDR2 SMNVEV (reference sequence). The CDR3 reads CASSWKRASGRGVDEQFF. CDR3 bases: TGTGCCAGCAGTTGGAAAAGGGCTAGCGGGAGAGGCGTCGATGAGCAGTTCTTC.

The chain employs TRBV2 and TRBJ2-5, with TRBD2 identical over 10 bases. CDR1 SNHLY and CDR2 FYNNEI come from the germline V gene. Losses at the gene ends were 9 bases for V and 5 bases for J; bases not matched to a gene: 6. This CDR3 region has 13 residues. The CDR3 DNA sequence: TGTGCCAGTCAGCGGGGGGGATTGGAGACCCAGTACTTC. Translated: CASQRGGLETQYF.

The V and J genes are TRBV6-1 and TRBJ2-7; 9 nucleotides align to TRBD2. The J segment lost 2 bases and the V segment lost 5 bases, leaving 7 bases of the junction unmatched. CDR1 and CDR2 from the germline V gene are MNHNS and SASEGT. The CDR3 contains 15 residues. CDR3 in DNA: TGTGCCAGCAGTTCACCTAGCGGGGTAACCTACGAGCAGTACTTC. Translated: CASSSPSGVTYEQYF.

The chain has TRBV20-1 and TRBJ2-3; D might be TRBD2 (5 bases). Trimming removed 7 bases at V and 6 bases at J, with 17 bases between. The CDR3 runs 13 residues. Germline assignment: CDR1 DFQATT and CDR2 SNEGSKA (reference sequence). CDR3 DNA sequence: TGCAGTGGTAATGACAATAGCGTCGATACGCAGTATTTT. Amino acids: CSGNDNSVDTQYF.

The chain is built from TRBV11-1 and TRBJ2-5, with D uncertain. This CDR3 is 14 amino acids long. Germline V gene data show CDR1 as SGHAT and CDR2 as FQDESV (reference sequence). Trimming pared 3 bases from V and 3 bases from J, leaving 11 bases between. DNA of the CDR3: TGTGCCAGCAGCTTTGGCCGACTCAAAGAGACCCAGTACTTC. This sequence encodes CASSFGRLKETQYF.